The source of this TCR beta chain is a study of glioma-infiltrating T cells after dendritic cell vaccination. Sequenced by immunoSEQ multiplex PCR; TCRdb stores in-frame clones only, minus some. The data show approximately 46,000 clones, 89% seen once. Germline CDR1 and CDR2: ENHRY and SYGVKD. The CDR3 runs 15 residues. V gave up 6 bases and J gave up 5 bases; unmatched junction bases: 11. This clone was seen only once. Time point given: after dendritic cell vaccination, including at tumor progression/relapse. The clonotype was recovered from a human donor with glioblastoma. The chain uses TRBV10-3 and TRBJ2-3; TRBD2 agrees at 7 bases. The sample was blood, taken after dendritic cell vaccination. The CDR3 is CAIRGAGSNEDTQYF. CDR3 sequence (DNA): TGTGCCATCAGGGGAGCGGGGTCGAACGAAGATACGCAGTATTTT.